Presented here are 8 T cell receptor beta chains from one specimen sequenced in a study of T cells in Graves' hyperthyroidism and ophthalmopathy. What was amplified from RNA transcripts were TCR beta CDR3 regions. A first-round RT-PCR of the TCR CDR3 used the HTBI primer set. TCRdb itself ran the multiplex PCR reads through MiXCR, one entry per CDR3 protein. The data hold about 570,000 distinct CDR3 sequences, with around 45% observed a single time. The sample was peripheral blood or thyroid tissue (not recorded which). All receptors derive from an adult woman with Graves' disease, either hyperthyroidism or ophthalmopathy (not recorded which).

Comments on this clonotype: One junction end disagrees with the germline gene, perhaps due to a read error. V is TRBV14 and J is TRBJ2-7, with TRBD1 matching 8 bases. CDR1 and CDR2 from the germline V gene are SGHDN and FVKESK. This CDR3 has 13 amino acids. The CDR3 DNA sequence: TGTGCCAGCAGCCAGAGAGCCCGGACAGGGCAGGACTTC. It yields the protein CASSQRARTGQDF.

The rearrangement joins TRBV15 to TRBJ2-5; D is uncertain. This CDR3 has 14 amino acids. The germline gives CDR1 LNHNV, CDR2 YYDKDF (reference sequence). V was pared by 2 bases and J by 3 bases, with 10 bases between. CDR3 coding DNA: TGTGCCACCAGCAGAAGAATAGCAGAAGAGACCCAGTACTTC. This gives the protein CATSRRIAEETQYF.

The CDR3 region is CASSLAWGLTEAFF. The CDR3 DNA sequence: TGTGCCAGCAGCTTAGCTTGGGGGCTCACTGAAGCTTTCTTT. The J gene is TRBJ1-1, the V gene TRBV7-9; D is possibly TRBD1 (6 bases). The V and J ends lost 0 bases and 4 bases respectively, with 9 bases between them. The germline V gene has CDR1 SEHNR and CDR2 FQNEAQ (reference sequence). This CDR3 is 14 amino acids long.

This clonotype was seen ten or more times. The chain combines TRBV5-1 with TRBJ1-2; TRBD1 agrees at 8 bases. The CDR3 length is 15 residues. Trimming cost V 0 bases and J 5 bases; bases outside gene matches: 6. From germline, CDR1 is SGHRS and CDR2 YFSETQ. The DNA of the CDR3 is TGCGCCAGCAGCTTGGCCGGGACAGGAAATTATGGCTACACCTTC. It specifies CASSLAGTGNYGYTF. Based on the CDR3 plus reference TRBV5-1 and TRBJ1-2, the full variable domain is KAGVTQTPRYLIKTRGQQVTLSCSPISGHRSVSWYQQTPGQGLQFLFEYFSETQRNKGNFPGRFSGRQFSNSRSEMNVSTLELGDSALYLCASSLAGTGNYGYTFGSGTRLTVV.

The J gene is TRBJ1-4, the V gene TRBV7-9; possibly TRBD1 for D (6 bases). The CDR3 consists of 15 residues. Trimming pared 5 bases from V and 0 bases from J, leaving 10 bases between. Germline V CDR1 and CDR2: SEHNR, FQNEAQ (reference sequence). CDR3 residues: CASSARTATNEKLFF. DNA of the CDR3: TGTGCCAGCAGCGCGAGGACAGCAACTAATGAAAAACTGTTTTTT. Full variable domain (rest looked up from reference TRBV7-9 and TRBJ1-4): DTGVSQNPRHKITKRGQNVTFRCDPISEHNRLYWYRQTLGQGPEFLTYFQNEAQLEKSRLLSDRFSAERPKGSFSTLEIQRTEQGDSAMYLCASSARTATNEKLFFGSGTQLSVL.

The gene calls are TRBV11-2 and TRBJ2-7, with 10 bases fitting TRBD2. The CDR3 has 12 residues. V trimming: 8 bases; J trimming: 6 bases; junction bases outside the gene matches: 4. The germline CDR1 and CDR2 sequences are SGHAT and FQNNGV. The CDR3 loop is CASGLAVGEQYF. The CDR3 DNA reads as TGTGCCAGCGGACTAGCGGTTGGCGAGCAGTACTTC.

This clonotype showed up many times. V usage is TRBV20-1 and J usage is TRBJ1-2; 9 bases agree with TRBD1. The ends lost 0 bases at V and 5 bases at J; junction bases unmatched: 7. The CDR3 has 15 amino acids. Germline CDR1 is DFQATT and CDR2 is SNEGSKA (reference sequence). The CDR3 DNA follows: TGCAGTGCTAGAGAACCCCGGACAGGGGTTTATGGCTACACCTTC. Its protein is CSAREPRTGVYGYTF.

V and J are TRBV7-8 and TRBJ1-5, with 9 bases aligning to TRBD1. The J segment lost 7 bases and the V segment lost 4 bases, leaving 5 bases of the junction unmatched. The CDR3 sequence is 14 residues long. The V gene's germline CDR1 is SGHVS and CDR2 FQNEAQ. The CDR3 sequence: CASSSRQGVQPQHF. In nucleotides, the CDR3 is TGTGCCAGCAGCTCACGACAGGGGGTCCAGCCCCAGCATTTT.